This TCR beta chain was documented in a study of T cells in Graves' hyperthyroidism and ophthalmopathy. RNA transcripts were the template for amplifying TCR beta CDR3 regions. An initial round of RT-PCR targeting the TCR CDR3 relied on the HTBI primer set. TCRdb recomputed calls from the multiplex PCR reads with MiXCR, one row per CDR3 protein. This sample carries roughly 720,000 distinct CDR3 sequences, around 16% of them seen once, and the ten largest clones take 15% to 17%. This clonotype was detected many times. Germline CDR1 MNHEY, CDR2 SVGEGT. The CDR3 is 14 residues long. Trimming removed 8 bases from V and 0 bases from J, with 14 bases in between. Newly diagnosed patients aged 18 to 65 had hyperthyroidism of under 2 months' duration.

The sample comprised blood. The source is a man between 50 and 59 years old with Graves' hyperthyroidism. V usage is TRBV6-2 or TRBV6-3 and J usage is TRBJ2-7, with a weak D call TRBD2 (6 bases). The CDR3 loop is CASGGLDSSYEQYF. The CDR3 DNA reads TGTGCCAGCGGGGGACTGGATAGCTCCTACGAGCAGTACTTC.